The entry below describes one T cell receptor (beta chain). Trimming left V 4 bases short and J 3 bases short, with 17 bases between. The CDR3 is 15 residues long. Germline V gene lookup returns CDR1 SGHRS and CDR2 YFSETQ. Primers included in the PCR were 60 Vbeta and 13 Jbeta primers. Libraries were prepared by immunoSEQ multiplex PCR; TCRdb keeps only in-frame clonotypes and omits some of them. The data show approximately 80,000 clones, with 65% to 85% seen just once and about 16% held by the top ten. The data stem from a study of cytomegalovirus exposure and HLA in healthy donors. The genes are TRBV5-1 and TRBJ2-7; D might be TRBD1 (6 bases). The receptor was derived from a woman aged 40 to 55 in good health and CMV-seropositive. The specimen sequenced was PBMCs. The chain's CDR3 is CASSVSGTTFYEQYF. The CDR3 DNA follows: TGCGCCAGCAGCGTTTCCGGGACAACCTTCTACGAGCAGTACTTC.